Below are 24 T cell receptor beta chains sequenced from a single sample in a study of shared clonotypes between healthy human individuals. Only in-frame clones appear in the TCRdb table, and some are missing; sequencing was by immunoSEQ multiplex PCR. The sample shows about 95,000 clones, under 80% of them seen only once. Sequences were obtained from memory CD8+ T cells sorted from blood. The subset denotes: CD45RO+ cells pooled with CCR7-negative TemRA cells. Source of these receptors: a man aged 30 to 39 in good health.

Only a few counts were recorded for this clone. Additional DNA sequences in this sample encode the identical CDR3. This chain uses TRBV7-9 with TRBJ2-1; 14 nucleotides agree with TRBD2. This CDR3 region has 17 residues. V gave up 4 bases and J gave up 0 bases; unmatched junction bases: 2. CDR1 and CDR2 (germline): SEHNR, FQNEAQ (reference sequence). As DNA, the CDR3 is TGTGCCAGCAGCTCGGGACTAGCGGGAGCCTCCTACAATGAGCAGTTCTTC. Translated, it gives CASSSGLAGASYNEQFF.

This clone was seen a single time. The genes are TRBV30 and TRBJ2-3; no clear D. V was pared by 2 bases and J by 0 bases, with 12 bases between. Germline CDR1 and CDR2: GTSNPN and SVGIG (reference sequence). This CDR3 has 15 amino acids. The CDR3 DNA follows: TGTGCCTGGAGTCGTCAGGCCTCAAGCACAGATACGCAGTATTTT. This codes for CAWSRQASSTDTQYF.

The chain combines TRBV25-1 with TRBJ2-6, with D perhaps matching TRBD1 (6 bases). Germline values: CDR1 MGHDK, CDR2 SYGVNS. The CDR3 has 16 amino acids. The V end was cut by 1 base, the J end by 1 base, with 8 bases between. CDR3 nucleotide sequence: TGTGCCAGCAGTGAATCAGGGGAGTCTGGGGCCAACGTCCTGACTTTC. This gives the protein CASSESGESGANVLTF.

This clone was seen a single time. This chain connects TRBV6-5 to TRBJ2-1, with TRBD2 as a possible D gene (6 bases). Per the germline V gene, CDR1 is MNHEY and CDR2 is SVGAGI. The CDR3 is 14 amino acids. V lost 4 bases, J lost 8 bases, and 15 bases lay in between. In DNA, the CDR3 is TGTGCCAGCAGTTCGGGGGTGGGAGGATATGAGCAGTTCTTC. The encoded protein is CASSSGVGGYEQFF.

This clone turned up a few times. V usage is TRBV7-2 and J usage is TRBJ2-2, with TRBD2 matching 12 bases. The germline gives CDR1 SGHTA, CDR2 FQGNSA. The CDR3 is made up of 17 amino acids. The V gene end was trimmed by 1 base and the J gene end by 6 bases; junction bases not matched to a gene: 6. CDR3 residues: CASSLERLAGAPGELFF. For the CDR3, the DNA is TGTGCCAGCAGCTTAGAACGACTAGCGGGAGCCCCCGGGGAGCTGTTTTTT.

Ten or more counts support this clone. The CDR3 region has the DNA TGCGCCAGCAGCCACCCGGGCGGTTCCAGTTACGAGCAGTACTTC. This gives the protein CASSHPGGSSYEQYF. The genes are TRBV4-1 and TRBJ2-7; D is unclear. Germline V gives CDR1 MGHRA, CDR2 YSYEKL. V dropped 3 bases and J dropped 4 bases, with 16 bases sitting between them. The CDR3 runs to 15 residues.

This clone was observed a few times. This chain uses TRBV6-1 with TRBJ2-5, with unresolved D. From germline, CDR1 is MNHNS and CDR2 SASEGT. The length of the CDR3 is 15 residues. The ends were cut back, 4 bases at V and 3 bases at J, with 15 bases in the middle. The CDR3 DNA reads TGTGCCAGCAGTGGGGTGAGATATAAGGAAGAGACCCAGTACTTC. As protein: CASSGVRYKEETQYF.

The chain carries TRBV10-3 and TRBJ2-3; 7 bases match TRBD2. The CDR3 has 13 residues. The germline V gene encodes CDR1 ENHRY and CDR2 SYGVKD. After removal of 9 bases from V and 1 base from J, the junction contained 4 bases not matched to a gene. CDR3 sequence: CAMGREGTDTQYF. The CDR3 nucleotides read TGTGCCATGGGGAGGGAGGGCACAGATACGCAGTATTTT.

The V and J genes are TRBV6-5 and TRBJ1-2; D may be TRBD1 (5 bases). CDR1 is MNHEY and CDR2 is SVGAGI in the germline V gene. V dropped 8 bases and J dropped 0 bases, with 7 bases sitting between them. CDR3 size: 12 residues. CDR3 protein: CASRGANYGYTF. In nucleotides, the CDR3 is TGTGCCAGCCGGGGGGCTAACTATGGCTACACCTTC.

This chain uses TRBV7-8 with TRBJ2-7; TRBD1 agrees at 7 bases. The end of the DNA is better explained by TRBJ2-1, so the J call may be wrong. This CDR3 contains 13 residues. CDR1 SGHVS and CDR2 FQNEAQ come from the germline V gene. Here the CDR3 reads CASTEGQYNEQFF. CDR3 bases: TGTGCCAGCACCGAGGGACAGTACAATGAGCAGTTCTTC.

The CDR3 region is CASSSGGGNQPQHF. The CDR3 coding sequence is TGTGCCAGCAGCTCAGGGGGAGGGAATCAGCCCCAGCATTTT. The genes are TRBV7-9 and TRBJ1-5; 7 bases fit TRBD1. The J segment lost 4 bases and the V segment lost 4 bases, leaving 4 bases of the junction unmatched. Per the germline V gene, CDR1 is SEHNR and CDR2 is FQNEAQ (reference sequence). This CDR3 region has 14 residues. Combining the CDR3 with reference TRBV7-9 and TRBJ1-5 gives the whole variable domain DTGVSQNPRHKITKRGQNVTFRCDPISEHNRLYWYRQTLGQGPEFLTYFQNEAQLEKSRLLSDRFSAERPKGSFSTLEIQRTEQGDSAMYLCASSSGGGNQPQHFGDGTRLSIL.

This clone appeared a few times. The chain recombines TRBV6-6 with TRBJ2-1; D might be TRBD1 (5 bases). CDR1 is MNHNY, CDR2 SVGAGI, per germline (reference sequence). The CDR3 contains 11 residues. Trimming removed 2 bases from V and 13 bases from J, with 9 bases in between. The CDR3 region has the DNA TGTGCCAGCAGTTACGAACAGGTTCAGTTCTTC. Translating gives CASSYEQVQFF.

This rearrangement joins TRBV6-4 to TRBJ2-4; 12 positions match TRBD1. In germline, CDR1 is MRHNA, CDR2 SNTAGT. The CDR3 length is 20 residues. V lost 0 bases to trimming and J lost 3 bases; unmatched junction nucleotides: 12. The CDR3 sequence is CASSDSRRDRGPLLKNIQYF. The CDR3 region has the DNA TGTGCCAGCAGTGACTCTCGGCGGGACAGGGGGCCCTTACTCAAAAACATTCAGTACTTC.

The chain recombines TRBV11-2 with TRBJ2-7; D assignment may be TRBD1 or TRBD2 (6 bases each). The V end lost 7 bases, the J end lost 2 bases, and 15 bases lay between the germline ends. The CDR3 spans 14 residues. The germline V gene has CDR1 SGHAT and CDR2 FQNNGV. The CDR3 region is CASTFHGGPYEQYF. For the CDR3, the DNA is TGTGCCAGCACATTCCACGGGGGCCCCTACGAGCAGTACTTC.

V gene TRBV10-1 combines with J gene TRBJ2-3, with unresolved D. Deletions cut 3 bases from V and 1 base from J, with 11 bases between. The CDR3 extends over 15 amino acids. Germline CDR1 is WNHNN and CDR2 is SYGVQD (reference sequence). The CDR3 DNA follows: TGCGCCAGCAGTGATCCTGGCAGAGGCACAGATACGCAGTATTTT. This codes for CASSDPGRGTDTQYF.

The genes are TRBV10-3 and TRBJ2-7; 12 nucleotides match TRBD1. The CDR3 has 13 residues. CDR1 ENHRY and CDR2 SYGVKD come from the germline V gene. Unmatched junction bases numbered 2, after V lost 6 bases and J lost 5 bases. The CDR3: CAIRGTGGHEQYF. For the CDR3, the DNA is TGTGCCATCAGGGGGACAGGGGGCCACGAGCAGTACTTC.

In its sample, this clone is medium-sized. The chain couples TRBV9 to TRBJ2-5; D is tentatively TRBD1 or TRBD2 (5 bases each). The V end was cut by 0 bases, the J end by 2 bases, with 11 bases between. This CDR3 comprises 15 residues. The germline V gene has CDR1 SGDLS and CDR2 YYNGEE. The CDR3: CASSVDGTPQETQYF. Written as DNA, the CDR3 is TGTGCCAGCAGCGTAGATGGGACCCCTCAAGAGACCCAGTACTTC.

This clone was counted between two and nine times. The gene calls are TRBV12-5 and TRBJ1-2; unclear D gene. V was trimmed by 7 bases and J by 7 bases, leaving 16 bases between them. This CDR3 has 13 amino acids. The germline V gene encodes CDR1 LGHNT and CDR2 FRNRAP. The CDR3 spells CASAPTPRGGYTF. CDR3 coding DNA: TGTGCTAGTGCTCCGACCCCCCGAGGTGGCTACACCTTC.

The gene calls are TRBV5-1 and TRBJ1-1; possibly TRBD1 for D (5 bases). Trimming stripped 4 bases from V and 3 bases from J, with 19 bases between. The CDR3 covers 16 residues. Germline CDR1 and CDR2: SGHRS and YFSETQ. The DNA for the CDR3 is TGCGCCAGCAGCGGGGGAATCCATCGGGCCTACACTGAAGCTTTCTTT. Translated: CASSGGIHRAYTEAFF.

The chain has TRBV7-2 and TRBJ2-7, with TRBD2 matching 7 bases. Germline V gene sequence: CDR1 SGHTA, CDR2 FQGNSA. This CDR3 has 13 amino acids. V was clipped by 6 bases and J by 2 bases; unmatched bases: 4. The CDR3 DNA is TGTGCCAGCAGTCTACTAGCGACCTACGAGCAGTACTTC. It encodes CASSLLATYEQYF.

The V and J genes are TRBV5-1 and TRBJ1-1; 7 bases are shared with TRBD1. V was clipped by 3 bases and J by 6 bases; unmatched bases: 8. Looked up from germline, CDR1 is SGHRS and CDR2 is YFSETQ. This CDR3 comprises 14 residues. Here the CDR3 DNA reads TGCGCCAGCAGCTATACAGGGGTTGAAGCTGAAGCTTTCTTT. Its protein is CASSYTGVEAEAFF.

In its sample, this clone was seen a few times. The CDR3 region is CASSLGLPLEAFF. The CDR3 bases are TGTGCCAGCAGCTTAGGACTCCCGCTGGAAGCTTTCTTT. The chain uses TRBV7-2 and TRBJ1-1; D remains ambiguous. The ends were cut back, 1 base at V and 8 bases at J, with 11 bases in the middle. The CDR3 spans 13 residues. Per the germline V gene, CDR1 is SGHTA and CDR2 is FQGNSA.

This clone has only a few counts. As DNA, the CDR3 is TGTGCCAGCAGTTTAGATCTAGCAACGGCGAACACCGGGGAGCTGTTTTTT. Translated: CASSLDLATANTGELFF. The chain couples TRBV27 to TRBJ2-2; D is possibly TRBD2 (5 bases). The CDR3 consists of 17 residues. CDR1 is MNHEY, CDR2 SMNVEV, per germline (reference sequence). Trimming cost V 2 bases and J 0 bases, with 13 bases left between them.

The rearrangement links TRBV28 to TRBJ1-5, with TRBD1 as a possible D gene (5 bases). V was trimmed by 6 bases and J by 1 base, leaving 19 bases between them. The CDR3 length is 17 residues. Germline CDR1 is MDHEN and CDR2 is SYDVKM. The DNA for the CDR3 is TGTGCCAGCAGCGAAGATACCAGGGCAGGAAGCAATCAGCCCCAGCATTTT. Residues: CASSEDTRAGSNQPQHF.